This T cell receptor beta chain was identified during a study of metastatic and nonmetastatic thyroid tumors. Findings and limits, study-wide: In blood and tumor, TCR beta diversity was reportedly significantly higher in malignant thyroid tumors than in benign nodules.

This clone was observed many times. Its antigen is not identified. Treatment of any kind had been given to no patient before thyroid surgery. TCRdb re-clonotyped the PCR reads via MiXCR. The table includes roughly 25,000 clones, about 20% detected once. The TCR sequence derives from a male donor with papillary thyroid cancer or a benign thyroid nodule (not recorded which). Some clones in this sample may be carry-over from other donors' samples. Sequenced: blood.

The CDR3 here is CASSLSGGYEKLFF. The CDR3 nucleotides are TGTGCCAGCAGTTTATCAGGGGGTTATGAAAAACTGTTTTTT. The chain couples TRBV27 to TRBJ1-4; D possibly corresponds to TRBD1 (6 bases). The V gene lost 0 bases and the J gene lost 6 bases, with 8 bases spanning the gap. The germline V gene has CDR1 MNHEY and CDR2 SMNVEV (reference sequence). This CDR3 is built from 14 residues.